This record concerns one T cell receptor beta chain sequence. The target antigen is unknown. This specimen comes from a study of shared clonotypes between healthy human individuals. Study information: A couple of women and a few men aged 18 to 49 served as donors. Study-wide points: The four-donor shared clonotypes exceeded non-shared clonotypes in generation probability, with non-shared ones scoring lower. Measured sharing among donors was expected to vary with sequencing depth. The study sampled only blood, and tissue repertoires likely differ.

Libraries were prepared by immunoSEQ multiplex PCR; TCRdb keeps only in-frame clonotypes and omits some of them. The table records 1.5 million to 2.5 million clones, about 95% of them present only once. Positive CCR7 selection of CD45RO-negative cells yielded the naive CD8 cells, and terminally differentiated effector memory CD45RA+ cells were excluded. From germline, CDR1 is MNHEY and CDR2 SVGAGI. Trimming at V came to 6 bases and at J to 5 bases, leaving 5 bases not matched to a gene. This CDR3 comprises 15 residues. Sequenced material: naive CD8+ T cells sorted from blood. The origin of this receptor is a man younger than 35 in good health. The gene calls are TRBV6-5 and TRBJ2-1; 12 nucleotides line up with TRBD2. The chain's CDR3 is CASSLGTSGHNEQFF. CDR3 nucleotides: TGTGCCAGCAGCCTCGGGACTAGCGGGCACAATGAGCAGTTCTTC.